This T cell receptor beta chain was observed in a study of Tregs in tolerant kidney transplant recipients. Study-level points and caveats: Donor-specific Treg expansion exceeded global Treg expansion in tolerant patients, suggesting antigen drive. The small number of patients limits these findings pending further validation.

Mixed chimerism was transient after nonmyeloablative marrow transplants from related graft donors. Assay used: immunoSEQ multiplex PCR; TCRdb lists only in-frame clones, some missing. The listing records approximately 30,000 clones. Trimming removed 4 bases from V and 2 bases from J; junction bases left unmatched: 11. The CDR3 extends over 16 amino acids. The germline V gene has CDR1 SGHRS and CDR2 YFSETQ. As to this clone: No antigen is known for it. The read falls 3 residues short of the CDR3 end, and the missing part is taken from the germline J gene.

The chain links TRBV5-1 to TRBJ1-1; the match to TRBD1 covers 7 bases. The material sequenced was CD4+ T cells from blood (PBMCs), taken 24 months after the transplant. The clonotype was recovered from a human patient who received a combined kidney and bone marrow transplant. A share of the T cells may be of graft donor origin. The DNA read from the CDR3 is TGCGCCAGCAGCCGGGCCACAGGGGTTCTTAACACTGAA. Its protein is CASSRATGVLNTE. The entire CDR3 reads CASSRATGVLNTEAFF.